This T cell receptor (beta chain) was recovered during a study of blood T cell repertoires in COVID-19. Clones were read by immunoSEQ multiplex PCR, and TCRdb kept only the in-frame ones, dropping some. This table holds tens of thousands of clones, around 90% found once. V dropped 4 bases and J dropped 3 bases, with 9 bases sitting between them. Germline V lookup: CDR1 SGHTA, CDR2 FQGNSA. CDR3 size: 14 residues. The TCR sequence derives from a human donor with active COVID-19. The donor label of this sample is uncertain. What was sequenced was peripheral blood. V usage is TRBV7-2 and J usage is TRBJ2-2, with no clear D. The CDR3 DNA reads TGTGCCAGCAGCTCCAGACGGGACACCGGGGAGCTGTTTTTT. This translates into CASSSRRDTGELFF.